This record concerns one T cell receptor (beta chain) sequence. This specimen comes from a study of beta chain features in type 1 diabetes. Every bit of the isolated RNA underwent reverse transcription, so sequencing read expressed TCRB transcripts. Generated by immunoSEQ multiplex PCR, the TCRdb table keeps only in-frame clones and is missing some. This table has approximately 470,000 clones, 30% appearing once. Cells sorted by CD45RO/CCR7/CD25/CD127/CD95/CD27 comprised CD4+ naive, central memory, regulatory and stem cell-like memory cells. Deletions cut 3 bases from V and 1 base from J, with 9 bases between. In germline, CDR1 is ENHRY, CDR2 SYGVKD. This CDR3 has 15 residues.

This rearrangement joins TRBV10-3 to TRBJ1-4; the D gene is possibly TRBD1 (6 bases). The receptor comes from a man aged 18 to 29 in good health. The sequenced sample was naive CD4+ T cells from blood. CDR3 loop: CAISDPGVTNEKLFF. Here the CDR3 DNA reads TGTGCCATCAGTGACCCAGGGGTAACTAATGAAAAACTGTTTTTT.